The sequence of this TCR beta chain was determined in a study of cytomegalovirus exposure and HLA in healthy donors. Germline V CDR1 and CDR2: SGHRS, YFSETQ. This CDR3 has 13 residues. Trimming removed 5 bases from V and 6 bases from J, with 13 bases in between. The PCR contained 60 Vbeta and 13 Jbeta primers. Sequencing used immunoSEQ multiplex PCR; TCRdb keeps in-frame clones, though not all of them. The sample includes about 130,000 clones, more than 70% of them seen just once. The chain links TRBV5-1 to TRBJ2-3, with D perhaps TRBD2 (6 bases). The sample was PBMCs. The sequence was obtained from a woman younger than 45 in good health and CMV-seropositive. CDR3 nucleotide sequence: TGCGCCAGCAGGGGGGAGGAGGCGGATACGCAGTATTTT. This codes for CASRGEEADTQYF.